The rows below give T cell receptor beta chains drawn from one sample of a study of T-cell memory formation after mild COVID-19. TCRdb independently ran MiXCR on the 5' RACE reads; one entry per CDR3 protein. The profile shows around 390,000 distinct CDR3 sequences, around a sixth of them singletons. The sequenced material came from PBMCs or a T cell subset sorted from them (not recorded which). Receptor source: a man between 18 and 29 years old who had mild COVID-19 (a few samples of this study predate the infection). Cell type and time point are not known. Each CDR3 is given without its conserved first and last residue. Fields, in order: J gene, V gene, D gene, CDR3 protein. D genes are given only for firm matches.

TRBJ2-3 TRBV5-1 TRBD2 ASSDGLAGVDTQY
TRBJ2-3 TRBV5-1 . ASSPLLPGATDTQY
TRBJ2-7 TRBV29-1 . SVETPGSSYEQY
TRBJ2-1 TRBV5-1 . ASSFEDYNEQF
TRBJ1-6 TRBV20-1 TRBD1 SALGQNYNSPLH
TRBJ2-1 TRBV6-2/TRBV6-3 . ASRTTGSPGEQF
TRBJ2-1 TRBV11-2 . ASSHWGHFSNEQF
TRBJ2-1 TRBV7-2 TRBD2 ASSSSGASYNEQF
TRBJ1-1 TRBV3-1 TRBD1 ASRDRGLNTEAF
TRBJ2-2 TRBV7-3 . ASSWRDAGELF
TRBJ1-1 TRBV10-3 . AISEKRGAQEAF
TRBJ2-1 TRBV21-1 . ASSKGVGQSYNEQF
TRBJ2-3 TRBV12-3/TRBV12-4 TRBD2 ASTHSGGSSTDTQY
TRBJ1-5 TRBV4-3 . ASSERSNQPQH
TRBJ2-4 TRBV19 . ASSIWLGQYPNIQY
TRBJ1-2 TRBV10-3 . AISDAKGNYGYT